These 29 T cell receptor beta chains came from one sample sequenced in a study of blood T cell repertoires in COVID-19. The assay was immunoSEQ multiplex PCR, and TCRdb's table has in-frame clones only and misses some. The sample has 130,000 to 150,000 clones, 81% seen once. The sequencing sample was made of peripheral blood. The receptors come from a human donor with acute or convalescent COVID-19. The donor label of this sample is uncertain.

The chain links TRBV24-1 to TRBJ1-1, with D hard to call. The germline V gene encodes CDR1 KGHDR and CDR2 SFDVKD. This CDR3 has 14 residues. V was pared by 3 bases and J by 5 bases, with 12 bases between. The CDR3 coding sequence is TGTGCCACCAGTGATGGAGGGCCACGAACTGAAGCTTTCTTT. This translates into CATSDGGPRTEAFF.

J is TRBJ2-1 and V is TRBV5-1; 8 bases fit TRBD2. Losses at the gene ends were 3 bases for V and 5 bases for J; bases not matched to a gene: 4. Looked up from germline, CDR1 is SGHRS and CDR2 is YFSETQ. This CDR3 contains 14 residues. The CDR3 coding sequence is TGCGCCAGCAGCTACCTCGGGAGGGACAATGAGCAGTTCTTC. It is translated as CASSYLGRDNEQFF. Looking up the rest from reference TRBV5-1 and TRBJ2-1 gives the full variable domain: KAGVTQTPRYLIKTRGQQVTLSCSPISGHRSVSWYQQTPGQGLQFLFEYFSETQRNKGNFPGRFSGRQFSNSRSEMNVSTLELGDSALYLCASSYLGRDNEQFFGPGTRLTVL.

This chain links TRBV3-1 (or the pseudogene TRBV3-2) with TRBJ2-1; 9 nucleotides match TRBD1. The CDR3 has 15 residues. V lost 3 bases, J lost 4 bases, and 4 bases stayed unmatched. The V gene's germline CDR1 is LGHDT and CDR2 YNNKEL (reference sequence). The CDR3 here is CASSHPGTGYNEQFF. CDR3 DNA: TGTGCCAGCAGCCACCCCGGGACAGGGTACAATGAGCAGTTCTTC.

The V gene is TRBV2, the J gene TRBJ2-2; D remains ambiguous. V lost 8 bases, J lost 0 bases, and 13 bases lay in between. Germline V lookup: CDR1 SNHLY, CDR2 FYNNEI. The CDR3 has 15 amino acids. The CDR3 spells CASATRRSNTGELFF. DNA of the CDR3: TGTGCCAGCGCCACCCGCCGGTCGAACACCGGGGAGCTGTTTTTT.

The chain carries TRBV5-8 and TRBJ1-4; D remains unclear. The CDR3 runs to 13 residues. The germline V and J ends were trimmed by 5 bases and 8 bases, with 13 bases remaining between them. The V gene's germline CDR1 is SGHTS and CDR2 YDEGEE. CDR3 protein: CASRGASGEKLFF. The CDR3 DNA reads TGTGCCAGCAGGGGAGCCTCGGGGGAAAAACTGTTTTTT.

The V gene is TRBV30, the J gene TRBJ2-1; TRBD1 agrees at 7 bases. Germline values: CDR1 GTSNPN, CDR2 SVGIG (reference sequence). The V gene end was trimmed by 8 bases and the J gene end by 3 bases; junction bases not matched to a gene: 1. The CDR3 is 11 residues long. CDR3 sequence (DNA): TGTGCCGGGGACAGCTACAATGAGCAGTTCTTC. This translates into CAGDSYNEQFF.

The CDR3 protein is CASSPRTSGGTGELFF. The CDR3 DNA sequence: TGTGCCAGCAGCCCCCGGACTAGCGGGGGCACCGGGGAGCTGTTTTTT. The chain links TRBV11-3 to TRBJ2-2; 13 nucleotides align to TRBD2. The CDR3 is made up of 16 amino acids. Trimming cost V 5 bases and J 4 bases; bases outside gene matches: 4. Germline V gene sequence: CDR1 SGHNT, CDR2 YENEEA.

The chain carries TRBV15 and TRBJ1-4; 11 bases align to TRBD1. The V and J ends lost 3 bases and 8 bases, in that order; junction bases with no gene match: 5. The CDR3 contains 15 residues. CDR1 and CDR2 (germline): LNHNV, YYDKDF (reference sequence). The CDR3 reads CATSSSGTGGEKLFF. The CDR3 DNA sequence: TGTGCCACCAGCAGTTCCGGGACAGGGGGAGAAAAACTGTTTTTT. Full variable domain (outside the CDR3, taken from reference TRBV15 and TRBJ1-4): DAMVIQNPRYQVTQFGKPVTLSCSQTLNHNVMYWYQQKSSQAPKLLFHYYDKDFNNEADTPDNFQSRRPNTSFCFLDIRSPGLGDTAMYLCATSSSGTGGEKLFFGSGTQLSVL.

The V and J genes are TRBV30 and TRBJ1-5, with 8 bases fitting TRBD1. The V gene end was trimmed by 0 bases and the J gene end by 7 bases; junction bases not matched to a gene: 8. In germline, CDR1 is GTSNPN, CDR2 SVGIG (reference sequence). The CDR3 totals 15 residues. The CDR3 DNA is TGTGCCTGGAGTGTTGGACAGGGAGAACGACAGCCCCAGCATTTT. Protein: CAWSVGQGERQPQHF.

The chain uses TRBV6-5 and TRBJ1-4; the D is unclear. Germline V gene data show CDR1 as MNHEY and CDR2 as SVGAGI. Deletions cut 5 bases from V and 7 bases from J, with 14 bases between. This CDR3 comprises 14 residues. The DNA of the CDR3 is TGTGCCAGCAGTCACCGGGAGGAAGGTGAAAAACTGTTTTTT. Amino acid sequence: CASSHREEGEKLFF.

The chain has TRBV11-2 and TRBJ1-1; 8 bases align to TRBD1. V shed 3 bases, J shed 3 bases, and the junction held 9 bases outside the gene matches. CDR3 size: 16 residues. Germline V CDR1 and CDR2: SGHAT, FQNNGV. The CDR3 region is CASSLIPGGRYTEAFF. DNA of the CDR3: TGTGCCAGCAGCTTGATCCCAGGGGGCAGGTACACTGAAGCTTTCTTT.

The CDR3, as DNA: TGTGCCAGCAGCGGTGGGGACAGGGTGGAGACTGAAGCTTTCTTT. Its translation: CASSGGDRVETEAFF. The chain couples TRBV9 to TRBJ1-1; TRBD1 agrees at 9 bases. The CDR3 sequence is 15 residues long. Losses at the gene ends were 3 bases for V and 5 bases for J; bases not matched to a gene: 8. Germline lookup yields CDR1 SGDLS and CDR2 YYNGEE.

The rearrangement links TRBV6-1 to TRBJ2-1; D is possibly TRBD1 (6 bases). This CDR3 is built from 17 residues. Trimming left V 0 bases short and J 0 bases short, with 12 bases between. Per the germline V gene, CDR1 is MNHNS and CDR2 is SASEGT. The CDR3 DNA reads as TGTGCCAGCAGTGAAGCGAAGGGGGACCTCTCCTACAATGAGCAGTTCTTC. Translation: CASSEAKGDLSYNEQFF.

This rearrangement joins TRBV27 to TRBJ2-3; tentative D call: TRBD1 (6 bases). Between the trimmed V and J ends, which lost 5 bases and 9 bases, there was a span of 15 bases. CDR3 size: 13 residues. The germline gives CDR1 MNHEY, CDR2 SMNVEV (reference sequence). The CDR3 reads CASSIAPRGTQYF. The DNA for the CDR3 is TGTGCCAGCAGTATTGCCCCCAGGGGCACGCAGTATTTT.

V gene TRBV9 combines with J gene TRBJ1-6; D not resolved. Germline CDR1 is SGDLS and CDR2 is YYNGEE. The CDR3 is 14 residues long. Trimming left V 3 bases short and J 0 bases short, with 4 bases between. The DNA of the CDR3 is TGTGCCAGCAGCGGCAGCTCCTATAATTCACCCCTCCACTTT. Protein product: CASSGSSYNSPLHF. Looking up the rest from reference TRBV9 and TRBJ1-6 gives the full variable domain: DSGVTQTPKHLITATGQRVTLRCSPRSGDLSVYWYQQSLDQGLQFLIQYYNGEERAKGNILERFSAQQFPDLHSELNLSSLELGDSALYFCASSGSSYNSPLHFGNGTRLTVT.

The chain carries TRBV6-5 and TRBJ2-3, with 9 bases matching TRBD2. Trimming at V came to 2 bases and at J to 1 base, leaving 4 bases not matched to a gene. Germline lookup yields CDR1 MNHEY and CDR2 SVGAGI. The CDR3 length is 16 residues. The CDR3 sequence is CASSYGGGAGTDTQYF. The CDR3 bases are TGTGCCAGCAGTTACGGCGGGGGGGCAGGCACAGATACGCAGTATTTT.

The chain couples TRBV18 to TRBJ2-2; 7 bases agree with TRBD2. The CDR3 has 14 amino acids. Germline V gene lookup returns CDR1 KGHSH and CDR2 LQKENI. V gave up 2 bases and J gave up 7 bases; unmatched junction bases: 4. CDR3 nucleotides: TGTGCCAGCTCACCAGGACTAGGGAACGGGGAGCTGTTTTTT. Its translation: CASSPGLGNGELFF.

CDR3 region: CASSWGSIGGIRETQYF. The DNA for the CDR3 is TGCGCCAGCAGCTGGGGGTCCATAGGGGGAATCCGGGAGACCCAGTACTTC. The chain links TRBV5-1 to TRBJ2-5; possible D gene TRBD1, 6 bases. V gave up 3 bases and J gave up 5 bases, with 23 bases separating them. Germline V CDR1 and CDR2: SGHRS, YFSETQ. The CDR3 length is 17 residues.

This clone was seen just once. This sequence joins TRBV6-5 and TRBJ2-3; 13 bases map to TRBD2. In germline, CDR1 is MNHEY, CDR2 SVGAGI. The V segment lost 5 bases and the J segment 9 bases; nucleotides outside the gene matches: 8. This CDR3 has 15 residues. The CDR3 protein is CASSHTSGGAGTQYF. The CDR3, as DNA: TGTGCCAGCAGTCACACTAGCGGGGGGGCCGGGACGCAGTATTTT.

The gene calls are TRBV11-2 and TRBJ2-1, with no clear D. CDR3 size: 13 residues. The germline V and J ends were trimmed by 0 bases and 9 bases, with 9 bases remaining between them. Germline V gives CDR1 SGHAT, CDR2 FQNNGV. CDR3 sequence: CASSLDRLVEQFF. CDR3 nucleotides: TGTGCCAGCAGCTTAGATCGGTTAGTTGAGCAGTTCTTC.

This clone has a single count. The V and J genes are TRBV19 and TRBJ2-3; a weak D match, TRBD2 (6 bases). CDR3 length equals 13 residues. Looked up from germline, CDR1 is LNHDA and CDR2 is SQIVND (reference sequence). V lost 6 bases and J lost 4, with 11 bases in between. CDR3 sequence (DNA): TGTGCCAGTAGCACTAGCTACCCAGATACGCAGTATTTT. This translates into CASSTSYPDTQYF.

This chain uses TRBV27 with TRBJ2-2; D ambiguous. The germline V gene encodes CDR1 MNHEY and CDR2 SMNVEV (reference sequence). This CDR3 region has 14 residues. V lost 0 bases to trimming and J lost 6 bases, with 8 bases between them. CDR3 sequence (DNA): TGTGCCAGCAGTTTATCGGCATCCCCCGGGGAGCTGTTTTTT. Residues: CASSLSASPGELFF.

The chain combines TRBV19 with TRBJ2-3; TRBD2 matches at 9 bases. This CDR3 has 15 residues. The V and J ends lost 4 bases and 1 base, in that order; junction bases with no gene match: 3. Per the germline V gene, CDR1 is LNHDA and CDR2 is SQIVND (reference sequence). The CDR3 coding sequence is TGTGCCAGTAGTAGGCCTAGCGGGGGCACAGATACGCAGTATTTT. This translates into CASSRPSGGTDTQYF.

This clone was picked up a small number of times. J is TRBJ1-6 and V is TRBV27; a weak D match, TRBD1 (5 bases). Germline lookup yields CDR1 MNHEY and CDR2 SMNVEV (reference sequence). The CDR3 runs to 14 residues. V was clipped by 7 bases and J by 10 bases, with 17 bases between them. CDR3 nucleotides: TGTGCCAGCAAATCACTCGGGGGTGAATCACCCCTCCACTTT. Its translation: CASKSLGGESPLHF.

The chain is built from TRBV6-1 and TRBJ1-5, with 9 bases matching TRBD1. Germline V gene lookup returns CDR1 MNHNS and CDR2 SASEGT. CDR3 length: 15 residues. The V gene end was trimmed by 6 bases and the J gene end by 5 bases; junction bases not matched to a gene: 8. The CDR3 loop reads CASSHRGRGDQPQHF. The CDR3 coding sequence is TGTGCCAGCAGCCACAGGGGGCGAGGGGATCAGCCCCAGCATTTT.

The chain employs TRBV2 and TRBJ2-7; 8 nucleotides line up with TRBD1. This CDR3 has 13 residues. Trimming removed 6 bases from V and 0 bases from J; junction bases left unmatched: 1. Germline V gives CDR1 SNHLY, CDR2 FYNNEI. The CDR3 sequence: CASRGQGSYEQYF. CDR3 sequence (DNA): TGTGCCAGCAGAGGACAGGGCTCCTACGAGCAGTACTTC.

V is TRBV5-1 and J is TRBJ1-2; 7 bases match TRBD1. The CDR3 is 13 amino acids. The ends lost 4 bases at V and 8 bases at J; junction bases unmatched: 8. Germline assignment: CDR1 SGHRS and CDR2 YFSETQ. In DNA form, the CDR3 reads TGCGCCAGCAGCGTGACAGGGTTCGACGGCTACACCTTC. Protein product: CASSVTGFDGYTF.

The chain joins TRBV19 to TRBJ1-5, with D perhaps TRBD1 (5 bases). Germline V lookup: CDR1 LNHDA, CDR2 SQIVND (reference sequence). V was pared by 5 bases and J by 7 bases, with 21 bases between. The CDR3 length is 16 residues. The CDR3 region has the DNA TGTGCCAGTAGTCTGGGGAGGACATCGTTTCCACAGCCCCAGCATTTT. This encodes CASSLGRTSFPQPQHF.

This sequence joins TRBV30 and TRBJ1-2, with 8 bases fitting TRBD1. The ends lost 8 bases at V and 4 bases at J; junction bases unmatched: 6. In germline, CDR1 is GTSNPN, CDR2 SVGIG (reference sequence). The CDR3 has 12 residues. CDR3 sequence: CAGQGGFYGYTF. Written as DNA, the CDR3 is TGTGCCGGACAGGGTGGGTTCTATGGCTACACCTTC.